This T cell receptor (beta chain) emerged from a study of T cell changes during pregnancy in multiple sclerosis. The CDR3 is 16 amino acids. Germline trimming cut 0 bases from V and 4 bases from J; bases unmatched to any gene: 8. CDR1 and CDR2 (germline): SQVTM, ANQGSEA. The repertoire was sequenced with immunoSEQ multiplex PCR; TCRdb's copy has only in-frame clones and lacks some. The sample lists tens of thousands of clones, about 90% seen once, with approximately 0.6% in the top ten. The source is a female donor with multiple sclerosis, enrolled in a pregnancy study. The sample was CD4+ T cells from peripheral blood mononuclear cells, taken after pregnancy. The chain is built from TRBV29-1 and TRBJ2-1, with 8 positions matching TRBD2. In nucleotides, the CDR3 is TGCAGCGTTGAAGATTCCCGGGGGGGTTCGTACAATGAGCAGTTCTTC. This codes for CSVEDSRGGSYNEQFF.